These 29 T cell receptor beta chains were sequenced from one sample in a study of PD-1 blockade in classical Hodgkin lymphoma. Relapse was seen in all patients after autologous stem cell transplantation, and brentuximab vedotin exposure was variable. TCRdb's copy holds only in-frame clones and misses some; the assay was immunoSEQ multiplex PCR. The sample consists of about 40,000 clones, about 90% of them appearing once. The source material was peripheral blood mononuclear cells (PBMCs), sampled before the second cycle of nivolumab. These receptors came from a human donor with classical Hodgkin lymphoma.

This clone is categorized as medium-sized. This sequence joins TRBV2 and TRBJ2-2; the D is unclear. CDR3 length: 15 amino acids. The germline V and J ends were trimmed by 3 bases and 0 bases, with 8 bases remaining between them. The germline V gene encodes CDR1 SNHLY and CDR2 FYNNEI. The CDR3 region is CASSEGRANTGELFF. The DNA of the CDR3 is TGTGCCAGCAGTGAGGGCAGAGCGAACACCGGGGAGCTGTTTTTT.

The chain carries TRBV11-3 and TRBJ2-7; 8 bases fit TRBD2. Unmatched junction bases numbered 7, after V lost 5 bases and J lost 4 bases. Germline V gene lookup returns CDR1 SGHNT and CDR2 YENEEA. CDR3 length equals 14 residues. The CDR3 here is CASSRLAQNYEQYF. Written as DNA, the CDR3 is TGTGCCAGCAGCCGACTAGCGCAAAATTACGAGCAGTACTTC.

In its sample, this clone was seen once. This chain joins TRBV18 and TRBJ2-7, with 7 bases lining up with TRBD1. This CDR3 has 15 residues. Per the germline V gene, CDR1 is KGHSH and CDR2 is LQKENI. J gave up 6 bases and V 2 bases, and 10 bases lay outside the gene matches. The CDR3 sequence: CASSPGLTGLSEQYF. In DNA form, the CDR3 reads TGTGCCAGCTCACCAGGTTTGACAGGGTTATCCGAGCAGTACTTC.

This clone came up once. The chain uses TRBV7-3 and TRBJ1-1; D not certain. The CDR3 loop spans 12 amino acids. CDR1 is SGHTA and CDR2 is FQGTGA in the germline V gene. The V end was cut by 5 bases, the J end by 2 bases, with 6 bases between. The CDR3 nucleotides are TGTGCCAGCAGCCGAAGAAACACTGAAGCTTTCTTT. It codes for CASSRRNTEAFF.

The chain is built from TRBV5-1 and TRBJ2-7, with 8 bases fitting TRBD2. The CDR3 consists of 13 residues. V gave up 7 bases and J gave up 2 bases; unmatched junction bases: 5. Germline V gene sequence: CDR1 SGHRS, CDR2 YFSETQ. The CDR3 bases are TGCGCCAGCCGCGGGACTAGGACCTACGAGCAGTACTTC. Translation gives CASRGTRTYEQYF.

V is TRBV9 and J is TRBJ2-1, with TRBD2 matching 10 bases. The V and J ends lost 0 bases and 2 bases, in that order; junction bases with no gene match: 5. Germline loops: CDR1 SGDLS, CDR2 YYNGEE. The CDR3 consists of 17 residues. The CDR3 bases are TGTGCCAGCAGCGTAGAAGCGGGAGGGCGGACCTACAATGAGCAGTTCTTC. Translation: CASSVEAGGRTYNEQFF.

The rearrangement uses TRBV19 and TRBJ1-5; D perhaps matches TRBD1 (6 bases). Looked up from germline, CDR1 is LNHDA and CDR2 is SQIVND (reference sequence). This CDR3 is built from 14 residues. V was trimmed by 3 bases and J by 9 bases, leaving 15 bases between them. The CDR3 DNA reads TGTGCCAGTAGTATCGGACAGAACACATCGCCCCAGCATTTT. Translating it yields CASSIGQNTSPQHF.

The rearrangement links TRBV27 to TRBJ2-1, with D unclear. V shed 6 bases and J shed 5 bases, with 11 bases lying between them. The CDR3 spans 13 residues. Germline CDR1 is MNHEY and CDR2 is SMNVEV (reference sequence). In nucleotides, the CDR3 is TGTGCCAGCAGAAGGGTTTTTGACAATGAGCAGTTCTTC. Translated, it gives CASRRVFDNEQFF.

This CDR3 reads CASSDRKGQGYREQYF. The CDR3 bases are TGTGCCAGCAGTGACCGGAAGGGACAGGGTTATCGGGAGCAGTACTTC. This chain joins TRBV6-1 and TRBJ2-7; 9 nucleotides align to TRBD1. The trim removed 3 bases at V and 7 bases at J, leaving 13 bases unmatched. The CDR3 contains 16 residues. Germline-derived CDR1 and CDR2 are MNHNS and SASEGT.

The chain couples TRBV11-1 to TRBJ2-7, with D perhaps TRBD2 (6 bases). Germline CDR1 is SGHAT and CDR2 is FQDESV (reference sequence). The CDR3 spans 14 residues. V shed 3 bases and J shed 6 bases, with 15 bases lying between them. The CDR3 is CASSFETSGGEQYF. CDR3 DNA sequence: TGTGCCAGCAGCTTCGAGACTAGTGGGGGCGAGCAGTACTTC.

V usage is TRBV28 and J usage is TRBJ2-1; D is ambiguous. Trimming pared 5 bases from V and 4 bases from J, leaving 9 bases between. The germline V gene encodes CDR1 MDHEN and CDR2 SYDVKM. CDR3 length: 13 amino acids. DNA of the CDR3: TGTGCCAGCAGTATAACTGTATACAATGAGCAGTTCTTC. Residues: CASSITVYNEQFF.

This clone counts as hyperexpanded. This chain connects TRBV15 to TRBJ2-5; D not certain. V lost 5 bases and J 4 bases, leaving 11 bases between the germline ends. The CDR3 loop spans 13 amino acids. The germline CDR1 and CDR2 sequences are LNHNV and YYDKDF (reference sequence). CDR3 sequence (DNA): TGTGCCACCAGCTCTATAGCAGGAGAGACCCAGTACTTC. Protein product: CATSSIAGETQYF.

CDR3 sequence (DNA): TGTGCCAGCAGCCTGGACAGTCCATCAATTCTTTATAATTCACCCCTCCACTTT. This translates into CASSLDSPSILYNSPLHF. The genes are TRBV27 and TRBJ1-6; D might be TRBD1 (6 bases). Trimming removed 6 bases from V and 4 bases from J, with 22 bases in between. This CDR3 has 18 amino acids. CDR1 and CDR2 from the germline V gene are MNHEY and SMNVEV (reference sequence).

The rearrangement joins TRBV10-3 to TRBJ2-5, with D unclear. CDR1 and CDR2 (germline): ENHRY, SYGVKD. V dropped 3 bases and J dropped 5 bases, with 13 bases sitting between them. This CDR3 has 14 residues. Here the CDR3 DNA reads TGTGCCATCAGTGATTCCCCCACCGGGGAGACCCAGTACTTC. Amino acids: CAISDSPTGETQYF.

The V call is TRBV6-5, the J call TRBJ2-7; D might be TRBD1 (5 bases). Between the trimmed V and J ends, which lost 7 bases and 6 bases, there was a span of 10 bases. CDR1 and CDR2 from the germline V gene are MNHEY and SVGAGI. CDR3 length: 11 residues. CDR3 amino acids: CASKEGVEQYF. The DNA of the CDR3 is TGTGCCAGCAAGGAAGGGGTCGAGCAGTACTTC.

The chain couples TRBV5-1 to TRBJ2-7, with D possibly being TRBD2 (6 bases). The germline V and J ends were trimmed by 7 bases and 1 base, with 12 bases remaining between them. CDR1 and CDR2 (germline): SGHRS, YFSETQ. The CDR3 is made up of 13 amino acids. CDR3 sequence reads: CASGRDLSYEQYF. CDR3 DNA sequence: TGCGCCAGCGGACGGGACTTGTCCTACGAGCAGTACTTC.

Only a few counts were recorded for this clone. V is TRBV6-5 and J is TRBJ1-1; D ambiguous. CDR1 is MNHEY and CDR2 is SVGAGI in the germline V gene. V was pared by 0 bases and J by 4 bases, with 6 bases between. The CDR3 consists of 13 residues. Here the CDR3 DNA reads TGTGCCAGCAGTTACTCGAGAGTCACTGAAGCTTTCTTT. As protein: CASSYSRVTEAFF.

This sequence joins TRBV23-1 and TRBJ1-1; possible D gene TRBD1, 5 bases. Being an ORF, TRBV23-1 has a function that is uncertain. V dropped 6 bases and J dropped 8 bases, with 13 bases sitting between them. The CDR3 extends over 12 amino acids. In DNA, the CDR3 is TGCGCCAGCAGCCGCCGGGGCAGGGAAGCTTTCTTT. It translates to CASSRRGREAFF.

The J gene is TRBJ2-7, the V gene TRBV6-5, with TRBD2 matching over 10 bases. Unmatched junction bases numbered 5, after V lost 7 bases and J lost 2 bases. Germline-derived CDR1 and CDR2 are MNHEY and SVGAGI. The length of the CDR3 is 14 residues. The CDR3 DNA reads as TGTGCCAGCACCAAACTAGCGGGGACCTACGAGCAGTACTTC. This encodes CASTKLAGTYEQYF.

The chain joins TRBV27 to TRBJ2-7; possible D gene TRBD2, 6 bases. CDR3 length equals 11 residues. Germline V gene data show CDR1 as MNHEY and CDR2 as SMNVEV (reference sequence). V was shortened by 3 bases and J by 6 bases, with 6 bases between the two germline ends. The CDR3 sequence: CASSLGGEQYF. The CDR3 DNA reads TGTGCCAGCAGTTTGGGAGGCGAGCAGTACTTC.

V is TRBV6-5 and J is TRBJ1-6, with 9 positions matching TRBD1. CDR3 length: 16 residues. From germline, CDR1 is MNHEY and CDR2 SVGAGI. After removal of 2 bases from V and 10 bases from J, the junction contained 9 bases not matched to a gene. In DNA, the CDR3 is TGTGCCAGCAGTTACCAGACGGGGACAGGGCTCTCACCCCTCCACTTT. It is translated as CASSYQTGTGLSPLHF.

The V call is TRBV5-1, the J call TRBJ2-7; no clear D. The V and J ends lost 1 base and 5 bases respectively, with 4 bases between them. CDR3 length: 11 residues. The germline CDR1 and CDR2 sequences are SGHRS and YFSETQ. This chain's CDR3 is CASSLSHEQYF. Written as DNA, the CDR3 is TGCGCCAGCAGCTTGTCCCACGAGCAGTACTTC.

The chain recombines TRBV5-1 with TRBJ2-2, with 10 positions matching TRBD2. CDR1 and CDR2 (germline): SGHRS, YFSETQ. The CDR3 has 21 amino acids. J was trimmed by 6 bases and V by 4 bases; bases with no gene match: 24. The CDR3 spells CASSKTQPTGALAGVPGELFF. CDR3 coding DNA: TGCGCCAGCAGCAAGACTCAACCGACAGGGGCCCTAGCGGGAGTTCCCGGGGAGCTGTTTTTT.

The genes are TRBV7-8 and TRBJ1-1; 8 positions agree with TRBD1. J gave up 4 bases and V 3 bases, and 4 bases lay outside the gene matches. The germline V gene encodes CDR1 SGHVS and CDR2 FQNEAQ. The CDR3 is made up of 14 amino acids. CDR3 DNA: TGTGCCAGCAGCTTTAGACAGGGGATCACTGAAGCTTTCTTT. Translation gives CASSFRQGITEAFF.

This chain uses TRBV10-3 with TRBJ1-5; D not certain. V was cut by 2 bases and J by 2 bases, with 7 bases left in between. The CDR3 has 14 amino acids. Germline values: CDR1 ENHRY, CDR2 SYGVKD. The CDR3 DNA is TGTGCCATCAGTGAGGGTAGGGGCAATCAGCCCCAGCATTTT. It yields the protein CAISEGRGNQPQHF.

The chain has TRBV7-6 and TRBJ1-4; no clear D. Trimming pared 2 bases from V and 5 bases from J, leaving 3 bases between. The V gene's germline CDR1 is SGHVS and CDR2 FNYEAQ. The CDR3 is made up of 12 amino acids. The CDR3 is CASSLSNEKLFF. Written as DNA, the CDR3 is TGTGCCAGCAGCTTATCAAATGAAAAACTGTTTTTT.

The CDR3 coding sequence is TGTGCCATCAGTGTCCCACACAGGGCTGGGGCCAACGTCCTGACTTTC. Translating it yields CAISVPHRAGANVLTF. J is TRBJ2-6 and V is TRBV10-3, with a possible D match to TRBD1 (6 bases). V dropped 4 bases and J dropped 2 bases, with 12 bases sitting between them. The CDR3 runs 16 residues. The germline CDR1 and CDR2 sequences are ENHRY and SYGVKD.

The chain links TRBV6-5 to TRBJ2-4, with D possibly matching TRBD1 (5 bases). Germline V gene data show CDR1 as MNHEY and CDR2 as SVGAGI. The CDR3 consists of 12 residues. V lost 8 bases to trimming and J lost 9 bases, with 14 bases between them. As DNA, the CDR3 is TGTGCCAGCTCTTGGGGCCTTGGCATTCAGTACTTC. It yields the protein CASSWGLGIQYF.

V is TRBV11-3 and J is TRBJ2-7, with D perhaps matching TRBD2 (6 bases). The germline V and J ends were trimmed by 5 bases and 2 bases, with 16 bases remaining between them. CDR1 is SGHNT and CDR2 is YENEEA in the germline V gene. The CDR3 loop spans 15 amino acids. The CDR3 DNA reads TGTGCCAGCAGCCCCCGGGACTCACGTACCTACGAGCAGTACTTC. This sequence encodes CASSPRDSRTYEQYF. Together with reference TRBV11-3 and TRBJ2-7, the CDR3 gives the full variable domain: EAGVVQSPRYKIIEKKQPVAFWCNPISGHNTLYWYLQNLGQGPELLIRYENEEAVDDSQLPKDRFSAERLKGVDSTLKIQPAELGDSAVYLCASSPRDSRTYEQYFGPGTRLTVT.